This T cell receptor (beta chain) was retrieved from a study of blood T cell repertoires in COVID-19. Across the study: Acute and convalescent COVID-19 samples came from the United States, Italy and Spain.

This clone was counted once. The authors' processing: Reference gene primers were amplified, and this amplification served to estimate nucleated cell counts. Here immunoSEQ multiplex PCR was the method, and the copy in TCRdb shows in-frame clones only, minus some. The V and J calls and clone size come from that table; D and trimming were worked out from the DNA. The sample carries hundreds of thousands of clones, around nine tenths recorded once. This study enrolled people aged 18 to 89 from about two dozen US geographic areas. Cohort assignment relied on participant-reported clinical history. CDR1 is MDHEN and CDR2 is SYDVKM in the germline V gene. V lost 2 bases, J lost 4 bases, and 1 base stayed unmatched. The CDR3 runs to 14 residues.

The material sequenced was PBMCs or T cells enriched from blood (not recorded which). The chain recombines TRBV28 with TRBJ2-7; TRBD1 matches 11 bases. This receptor was obtained from a woman between 18 and 29 years old who had recovered from COVID-19. In DNA, the CDR3 is TGTGCCAGCAGTTTAGGACAGGGGGCATACGAGCAGTACTTC. Amino acid sequence: CASSLGQGAYEQYF.